Below are 4 T cell receptor beta chains sequenced from a single sample in a study of shared T cell receptors in the human thymus. Only in-frame clones appear in the TCRdb table, and some are missing; sequencing was by immunoSEQ multiplex PCR. The sample holds 550,000 to 800,000 clones, over 75% seen once. Another study also made use of these data, one on human thymus T cells.

Sequencing used thymocytes. The receptors originated from a girl in the first two years of life with a congenital heart defect.

The chain combines TRBV19 with TRBJ2-1; a weak D match, TRBD1 (6 bases). Trimming left V 1 base short and J 9 bases short, with 7 bases between. Germline lookup yields CDR1 LNHDA and CDR2 SQIVND (reference sequence). This CDR3 has 12 residues. In DNA, the CDR3 is TGTGCCAGTAGTATAGTAGGGGGTGAGCAGTTCTTC. This sequence encodes CASSIVGGEQFF.

This clone has a handful of counts. The chain has TRBV29-1 and TRBJ2-7; 7 nucleotides match TRBD1. Germline V CDR1 and CDR2: SQVTM, ANQGSEA. The CDR3 contains 14 residues. V gave up 1 base and J gave up 4 bases; unmatched junction bases: 7. CDR3 nucleotides: TGCAGCGTTGAAGTCCGGGACAGCAGATACGAGCAGTACTTC. Its translation: CSVEVRDSRYEQYF.

The chain employs TRBV7-2 and TRBJ1-1; 8 bases line up with TRBD1. The CDR3 has 17 residues. Germline CDR1 reads SGHTA; CDR2 reads FQGNSA. The ends lost 4 bases at V and 5 bases at J; junction bases unmatched: 15. The CDR3 DNA is TGTGCCAGCAGCTGCATCGGACAGGGCCCGGGAGGAACTGAAGCTTTCTTT. This sequence encodes CASSCIGQGPGGTEAFF.

The chain joins TRBV7-9 to TRBJ1-2; the match to TRBD1 covers 8 bases. Germline CDR1 is SEHNR and CDR2 is FQNEAQ (reference sequence). The CDR3 is 12 residues long. V shed 5 bases and J 8 bases; nucleotides not matched to a gene: 4. CDR3 DNA: TGTGCCAGCAGCACGACAGGGGACGGCTACACCTTC. As protein: CASSTTGDGYTF.